The T cell receptor beta chain under discussion was sequenced for a study of tissue T cells after allogeneic stem cell transplantation. Germline V CDR1 and CDR2: LGHDT, YNNKQL (reference sequence). The CDR3 has 12 residues. The ends were cut back, 6 bases at V and 6 bases at J, with 10 bases in the middle. Sequencing used immunoSEQ multiplex PCR; TCRdb keeps in-frame clones, though not all of them. The sample consists of about 22,000 clones, over 55% of them appearing once. A note on this clone: No antigen is known for it. Gene labels here are mouse ones. The CDR3 goes on 1 residue after the read ends, and that part is filled in from the germline J gene.

Study-wide results and limits: Some tissue clones might be persisting host cells; their alloreactivity or antigen specificity was not determined. Anatomically similar tissues had similar TCR repertoires within each patient. Blood and spleen captured only part of the tissue TCR repertoire. Shared clones across patients were few; motif clustering revealed tissue-specific shared signatures.

Material for sequencing was spleen. This receptor was taken from a female BALB/c mouse in good health. Mice of this strain are of MHC haplotype H2-d. This chain joins TRBV4 and TRBJ2-4; tentative D call: TRBD2 (7 bases). The CDR3 is CASRWGANTLYF. CDR3 DNA (partial): TGTGCCAGCAGGTGGGGGGCGAACACCTTGTAC.